These 18 T cell receptor beta chains share one sample of origin, sequenced in a study of shared clonotypes between healthy human individuals. The table came from immunoSEQ multiplex PCR; TCRdb's copy has only in-frame clones and leaves some out. This table holds about 2.1 million clones, about 93% found once. It was CD45RO-negative cells, positively selected for CCR7, that made up naive CD8 cells, with terminally differentiated effector memory CD45RA+ cells excluded. The sequenced sample consisted of naive CD8+ T cells from PBMCs. The receptors derive from a man younger than 35 in good health. Some clones in this sample may be carry-over from other donors' samples.

V usage is TRBV9 and J usage is TRBJ2-1; 11 bases match TRBD2. Germline CDR1 SGDLS, CDR2 YYNGEE. This CDR3 is built from 17 residues. V lost 4 bases to trimming and J lost 2 bases; unmatched junction nucleotides: 8. The CDR3 nucleotides read TGTGCCAGCAGCCCTACCGGGACTAGCGGACCCTACAATGAGCAGTTCTTC. It is translated as CASSPTGTSGPYNEQFF. The whole variable domain, remainder taken from reference TRBV9 and TRBJ2-1, is DSGVTQTPKHLITATGQRVTLRCSPRSGDLSVYWYQQSLDQGLQFLIQYYNGEERAKGNILERFSAQQFPDLHSELNLSSLELGDSALYFCASSPTGTSGPYNEQFFGPGTRLTVL.

The chain joins TRBV7-8 to TRBJ2-7; 15 bases align to TRBD2. V was pared by 4 bases and J by 5 bases, with 15 bases of the junction left unmatched. Germline V gene lookup returns CDR1 SGHVS and CDR2 FQNEAQ. This CDR3 spans 19 amino acids. CDR3 in amino acids: CASSSKIPGLAGGFDEQYF. The CDR3 nucleotides read TGTGCCAGCAGCTCCAAAATCCCGGGACTAGCGGGAGGATTTGACGAGCAGTACTTC.

The V and J genes are TRBV9 and TRBJ2-1; TRBD2 matches at 7 bases. CDR1 is SGDLS, CDR2 YYNGEE, per germline. The J segment lost 7 bases and the V segment lost 5 bases, leaving 9 bases of the junction unmatched. This CDR3 has 14 amino acids. The CDR3, as DNA: TGTGCCAGCAGTTTAGAGACCGGGGGGAATGAGCAGTTCTTC. Translating gives CASSLETGGNEQFF.

The chain recombines TRBV5-1 with TRBJ2-5; unclear D gene. CDR3 length equals 15 residues. Germline CDR1 reads SGHRS; CDR2 reads YFSETQ. The ends were cut back, 4 bases at V and 1 base at J, with 14 bases in the middle. This chain's CDR3 is CASSPDEVGQETQYF. DNA for the CDR3: TGCGCCAGCAGCCCGGACGAGGTGGGCCAAGAGACCCAGTACTTC.

The chain carries TRBV28 and TRBJ1-4, with 7 bases lining up with TRBD1. The CDR3 has 15 residues. Germline CDR1 MDHEN, CDR2 SYDVKM. V was pared by 5 bases and J by 8 bases, with 11 bases of the junction left unmatched. CDR3 sequence reads: CASSPLTGRGEKLFF. CDR3 sequence (DNA): TGTGCCAGCAGTCCCCTGACAGGGCGAGGAGAAAAACTGTTTTTT.

V is TRBV10-2 and J is TRBJ2-3, with TRBD2 identical over 9 bases. In germline, CDR1 is WSHSY, CDR2 SAAADI. The V and J ends lost 6 bases and 7 bases, in that order; junction bases with no gene match: 11. The CDR3 is 15 amino acids. CDR3 in DNA: TGCGCCAGCAGGGGGGCGGGAGGGCCGGGAAATACGCAGTATTTT. It yields the protein CASRGAGGPGNTQYF.

The J gene is TRBJ2-7, the V gene TRBV9; 7 nucleotides line up with TRBD2. V shed 0 bases, J shed 3 bases, and the junction held 6 bases outside the gene matches. Per the germline V gene, CDR1 is SGDLS and CDR2 is YYNGEE. The length of the CDR3 is 15 residues. DNA for the CDR3: TGTGCCAGCAGCGTAGAAGGGAGGGTTGGCTACGAGCAGTACTTC. It is translated as CASSVEGRVGYEQYF.

The CDR3 nucleotides are TGTGCCATCAGTGAGTACGTTAGTGGGGCCAACGTCCTGACTTTC. This sequence encodes CAISEYVSGANVLTF. The chain joins TRBV10-3 to TRBJ2-6, with unresolved D. CDR1 is ENHRY and CDR2 is SYGVKD in the germline V gene. The CDR3 length is 15 residues. The V end was cut by 1 base, the J end by 3 bases, with 7 bases between.

J is TRBJ2-3 and V is TRBV9; D unresolved. The CDR3 consists of 14 residues. Germline-derived CDR1 and CDR2 are SGDLS and YYNGEE. V was pared by 3 bases and J by 5 bases, with 13 bases between. The CDR3 here is CASSDPGTGDTQYF. The CDR3, as DNA: TGTGCCAGCAGCGACCCAGGCACCGGAGATACGCAGTATTTT.

The chain combines TRBV28 with TRBJ2-1; no firm D call. CDR1 MDHEN and CDR2 SYDVKM come from the germline V gene. This CDR3 is 15 amino acids long. V gave up 6 bases and J gave up 0 bases, with 12 bases separating them. The chain's CDR3 is CASSLTSSSYNEQFF. For the CDR3, the DNA is TGTGCCAGCAGCTTAACATCAAGCTCCTACAATGAGCAGTTCTTC.

The chain recombines TRBV13 with TRBJ2-7; 14 bases agree with TRBD2. CDR3 length: 16 amino acids. V trimming: 5 bases; J trimming: 9 bases; junction bases outside the gene matches: 12. Germline loops: CDR1 PRHDT, CDR2 FYEKMQ (reference sequence). CDR3 DNA: TGTGCCAGCAGCCCAGGCCCGGGACTAGCGGGAGCTTCGCAGTACTTC. Residues: CASSPGPGLAGASQYF.

In its sample, this clone was seen once. The chain uses TRBV25-1 and TRBJ1-2, with D unresolved. V was pared by 0 bases and J by 6 bases, with 14 bases between. Germline CDR1 MGHDK, CDR2 SYGVNS. This CDR3 contains 15 residues. The chain's CDR3 is CASSEYREGGHGYTF. DNA of the CDR3: TGTGCCAGCAGTGAATATAGAGAGGGCGGCCATGGCTACACCTTC.

V gene TRBV5-6 combines with J gene TRBJ1-4; D may be TRBD1 (5 bases). The V and J ends lost 5 bases and 7 bases respectively, with 18 bases between them. The germline CDR1 and CDR2 sequences are SGHDT and YYEEEE. This CDR3 spans 15 amino acids. CDR3 in amino acids: CASSLTVDHFEKLFF. The CDR3, as DNA: TGTGCCAGCAGTCTGACAGTAGACCATTTTGAAAAACTGTTTTTT.

This chain connects TRBV4-1 to TRBJ2-1, with 8 nucleotides matching TRBD2. Germline loops: CDR1 MGHRA, CDR2 YSYEKL. V trimming: 1 base; J trimming: 5 bases; junction bases outside the gene matches: 10. The CDR3 is 17 residues long. Here the CDR3 DNA reads TGCGCCAGCAGCCAAGGCTTGGGGACTAGAGTAAACAATGAGCAGTTCTTC. Translated: CASSQGLGTRVNNEQFF.

The chain combines TRBV25-1 with TRBJ2-3; the D gene is possibly TRBD2 (5 bases). CDR3 length equals 14 residues. Trimming took 0 bases from V and 4 from J, leaving 8 bases between them. Germline assignment: CDR1 MGHDK and CDR2 SYGVNS. This CDR3 reads CASSEYPGSDTQYF. The CDR3, as DNA: TGTGCCAGCAGTGAATACCCGGGATCAGATACGCAGTATTTT.

V is TRBV7-9 and J is TRBJ1-2; TRBD1 is a possible D gene (5 bases). The germline V gene encodes CDR1 SEHNR and CDR2 FQNEAQ (reference sequence). Trimming shortened V by 4 bases and J by 7 bases, and 19 bases separated the two germline ends. The CDR3 extends over 15 amino acids. CDR3: CASSSRDPGRGGYTF. The DNA of the CDR3 is TGTGCCAGCAGCTCCCGGGACCCCGGCCGTGGTGGCTACACCTTC. The whole variable domain, filled in from reference TRBV7-9 and TRBJ1-2, reads DTGVSQNPRHKITKRGQNVTFRCDPISEHNRLYWYRQTLGQGPEFLTYFQNEAQLEKSRLLSDRFSAERPKGSFSTLEIQRTEQGDSAMYLCASSSRDPGRGGYTFGSGTRLTVV.

About this clone: This specimen includes other DNA sequences encoding the same CDR3. The chain recombines TRBV9 with TRBJ2-3, with 8 bases that match TRBD1. Germline assignment: CDR1 SGDLS and CDR2 YYNGEE. CDR3 length: 15 residues. With 2 bases clipped from V and 3 bases from J, the junction kept 5 bases outside the gene matches. CDR3 residues: CASSVEQGGTDTQYF. In nucleotides, the CDR3 is TGTGCCAGCAGCGTGGAACAGGGGGGAACAGATACGCAGTATTTT.

J is TRBJ1-2 and V is TRBV2, with no clear D. This CDR3 comprises 10 residues. V lost 3 bases, J lost 8 bases, and 4 bases lay in between. Germline assignment: CDR1 SNHLY and CDR2 FYNNEI. CDR3 sequence: CASSDTGYTF. For the CDR3, the DNA is TGTGCCAGCAGTGACACAGGCTACACCTTC.